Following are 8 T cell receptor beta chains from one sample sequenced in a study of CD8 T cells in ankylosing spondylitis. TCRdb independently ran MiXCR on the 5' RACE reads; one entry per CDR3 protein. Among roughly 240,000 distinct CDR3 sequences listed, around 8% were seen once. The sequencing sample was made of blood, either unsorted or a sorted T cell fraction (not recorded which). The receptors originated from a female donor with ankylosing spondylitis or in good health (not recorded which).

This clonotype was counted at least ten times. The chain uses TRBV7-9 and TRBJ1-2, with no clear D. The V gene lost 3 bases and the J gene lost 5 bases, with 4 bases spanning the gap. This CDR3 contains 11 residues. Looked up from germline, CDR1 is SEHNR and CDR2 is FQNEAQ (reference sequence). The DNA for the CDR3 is TGTGCCAGCAGCTTCCTATATGGCTACACCTTC. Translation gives CASSFLYGYTF.

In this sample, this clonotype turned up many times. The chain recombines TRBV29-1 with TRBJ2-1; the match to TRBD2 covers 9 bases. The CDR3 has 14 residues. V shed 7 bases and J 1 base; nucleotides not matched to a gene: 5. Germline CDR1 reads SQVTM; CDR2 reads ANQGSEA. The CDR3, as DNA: TGCAGCGCCGGGACTAGCCTTTCCTACAATGAGCAGTTCTTC. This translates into CSAGTSLSYNEQFF.

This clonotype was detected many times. CDR3 in amino acids: CSATGHGTSTDTQYF. In DNA form, the CDR3 reads TGCAGTGCCACCGGGCATGGAACTAGCACAGATACGCAGTATTTT. The chain recombines TRBV20-1 with TRBJ2-3; D gene uncertain. Trimming removed 6 bases at V and 0 bases at J, with 16 bases between. CDR1 and CDR2 (germline): DFQATT, SNEGSKA (reference sequence). There are 15 residues in the CDR3.

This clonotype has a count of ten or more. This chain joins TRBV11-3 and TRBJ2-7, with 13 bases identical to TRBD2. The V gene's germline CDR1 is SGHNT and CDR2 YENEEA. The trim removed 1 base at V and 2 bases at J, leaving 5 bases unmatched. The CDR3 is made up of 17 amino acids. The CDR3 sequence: CASSLGATSGRAYEQYF. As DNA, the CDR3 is TGTGCCAGCAGCTTAGGAGCCACTAGCGGGAGGGCCTACGAGCAGTACTTC.

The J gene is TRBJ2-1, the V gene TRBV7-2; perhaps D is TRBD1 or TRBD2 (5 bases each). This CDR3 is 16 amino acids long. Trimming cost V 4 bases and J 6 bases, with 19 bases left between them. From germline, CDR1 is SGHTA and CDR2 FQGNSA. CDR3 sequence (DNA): TGTGCCAGCAGCTCGAAGAGGGTTTATGGGGGCAATGAGCAGTTCTTC. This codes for CASSSKRVYGGNEQFF.

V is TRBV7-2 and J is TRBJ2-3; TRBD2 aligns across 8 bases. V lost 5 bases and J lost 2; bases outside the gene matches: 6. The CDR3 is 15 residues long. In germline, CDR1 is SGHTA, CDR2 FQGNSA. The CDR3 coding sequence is TGTGCCAGCAGCATCGGGGGGGAAACCACAGATACGCAGTATTTT. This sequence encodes CASSIGGETTDTQYF.

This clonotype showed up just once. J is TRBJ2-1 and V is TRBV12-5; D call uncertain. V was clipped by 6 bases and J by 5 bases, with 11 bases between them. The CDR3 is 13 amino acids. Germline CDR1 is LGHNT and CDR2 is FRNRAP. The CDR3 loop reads CASGPMADNEQFF. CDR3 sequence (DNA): TGTGCTAGTGGCCCTATGGCGGACAATGAGCAGTTCTTC.

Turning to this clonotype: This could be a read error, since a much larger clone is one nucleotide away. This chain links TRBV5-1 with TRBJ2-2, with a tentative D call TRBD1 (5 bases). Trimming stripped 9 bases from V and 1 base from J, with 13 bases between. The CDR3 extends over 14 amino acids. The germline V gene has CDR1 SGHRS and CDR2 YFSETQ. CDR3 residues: CANCWQGNTGELFF. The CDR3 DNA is TGCGCCAACTGTTGGCAGGGGAACACCGGGGAGCTGTTTTTT.